These T cell receptor beta chains were read from a single sample in a study of blood T cell repertoires in COVID-19. The assay was immunoSEQ multiplex PCR, and TCRdb's table has in-frame clones only and misses some. This sample has 150,000 to 200,000 clones, with about 81% found just once. Sequenced sample: peripheral blood. The receptors derive from a man aged 60 to 75 with active or convalescent COVID-19. CDR3s include the opening cysteine and the closing phenylalanine or tryptophan. The D gene is left open where the match is weak. Expanded clones get a size class; other rows say once, few or many, or leave the size out.

d_call,j_call,v_call,clone_size,cdr3_aa,cdr3_nt
-,TRBJ2-5,TRBV9,-,CASSVAPQGRETQYF,TGTGCCAGCAGCGTAGCCCCCCAGGGGAGAGAGACCCAGTACTTC
TRBD1,TRBJ1-2,TRBV3-1/TRBV3-2,-,CASSPNQGARGYTF,TGTGCCAGCAGCCCCAACCAGGGGGCGAGGGGCTACACCTTC
TRBD1,TRBJ1-2,TRBV12-3/TRBV12-4,few,CASRIRDSYGYTF,TGTGCCAGCAGGATCCGGGACAGCTATGGCTACACCTTC
-,TRBJ2-5,TRBV7-9,-,CASSWTLRGGTQYF,TGTGCCAGCAGCTGGACCCTAAGGGGTGGGACCCAGTACTTC
-,TRBJ2-2,TRBV19,-,CASRAAENTGELFF,TGTGCCAGTAGGGCGGCCGAGAACACCGGGGAGCTGTTTTTT
-,TRBJ1-1,TRBV6-2/TRBV6-3,once,CASSYPPSGTARPEAFF,TGTGCCAGCAGTTACCCACCTAGCGGGACCGCCCGGCCTGAAGCTTTCTTT
TRBD1,TRBJ1-4,TRBV18,-,CASSPSGQGLPTNEKLFF,TGTGCCAGCTCACCATCCGGACAGGGACTCCCAACTAATGAAAAACTGTTTTTT
-,TRBJ1-1,TRBV6-2/TRBV6-3,-,CASSPRRGASNTEAFF,TGTGCCAGCAGCCCTCGACGGGGGGCGTCGAACACTGAAGCTTTCTTT
TRBD1,TRBJ1-1,TRBV7-8,-,CASSLVYRGEAFF,TGTGCCAGCAGCTTAGTTTACAGGGGCGAAGCTTTCTTT
TRBD1,TRBJ2-1,TRBV6-5,-,CASNHRGNEQFF,TGTGCCAGCAATCACAGGGGGAATGAGCAGTTCTTC
TRBD2,TRBJ2-1,TRBV19,-,CASSTDRTSGSTYNEQFF,TGTGCCAGTAGTACGGACCGGACTAGCGGGAGCACCTACAATGAGCAGTTCTTC
TRBD1,TRBJ1-5,TRBV15,-,CATSPDRVNQPQHF,TGTGCCACCAGTCCCGACAGGGTCAATCAGCCCCAGCATTTT
-,TRBJ1-1,TRBV6-2/TRBV6-3,-,CASSQGGGLNTEAFF,TGTGCCAGCAGCCAAGGGGGGGGCCTGAACACTGAAGCTTTCTTT
-,TRBJ1-4,TRBV7-9,few,CASSGQRATNEKLFF,TGTGCCAGCAGCGGCCAGAGGGCAACTAATGAAAAACTGTTTTTT
-,TRBJ1-1,TRBV2,once,CASSDDSTEAFF,TGTGCCAGCAGCGACGACTCCACTGAAGCTTTCTTT
-,TRBJ2-5,TRBV18,-,CASSPMTREETQYF,TGTGCCAGCTCACCAATGACAAGAGAAGAGACCCAGTACTTC
-,TRBJ1-2,TRBV6-5,-,CASSYKGQNYGYTF,TGTGCCAGCAGTTACAAGGGGCAGAACTATGGCTACACCTTC
TRBD1,TRBJ1-3,TRBV3-1/TRBV3-2,-,CASRGGAGNTIYF,TGTGCCAGCAGAGGGGGCGCGGGAAACACCATATATTTT
-,TRBJ2-7,TRBV18,-,CASSRAGHEQYF,TGTGCCAGCTCACGGGCCGGCCACGAGCAGTACTTC
TRBD1,TRBJ1-4,TRBV28,once,CASNIQGAGEKLFF,TGTGCCAGCAACATTCAGGGGGCAGGGGAAAAACTGTTTTTT
TRBD1,TRBJ2-1,TRBV5-1,once,CASSPSTGVGSSNEQFF,TGCGCCAGCAGCCCCTCGACAGGGGTTGGGAGTAGTAATGAGCAGTTCTTC
TRBD1,TRBJ2-1,TRBV25-1,-,CASMKPGTGVNEQFF,TGTGCCAGCATGAAACCCGGGACAGGAGTCAATGAGCAGTTCTTC
TRBD1,TRBJ2-2,TRBV14,-,CASSPGQGFTGELFF,TGTGCCAGCAGCCCGGGACAGGGGTTCACCGGGGAGCTGTTTTTT
TRBD1,TRBJ1-5,TRBV3-1/TRBV3-2,-,CASSQGTGSSNQPQHF,TGTGCCAGCAGCCAAGGGACAGGGTCCTCCAATCAGCCCCAGCATTTT
-,TRBJ2-2,TRBV24-1,-,CATSGAATGELFF,TGTGCCACCAGTGGGGCTGCTACCGGGGAGCTGTTTTTT
TRBD2,TRBJ2-2,TRBV19,-,CASQAGGNTGELFF,TGTGCCAGTCAAGCGGGAGGAAACACCGGGGAGCTGTTTTTT
-,TRBJ1-2,TRBV5-4,-,CASSGGRGFGYTF,TGTGCCAGCAGCGGCGGCAGGGGCTTTGGCTACACCTTC
-,TRBJ2-7,TRBV6-6,-,CASRRDNSYEQYF,TGTGCCAGCAGACGGGACAACTCCTACGAGCAGTACTTC
-,TRBJ1-1,TRBV3-1/TRBV3-2,-,CASSQVSWTVSTEAFF,TGTGCCAGCAGCCAAGTCTCGTGGACAGTGAGCACTGAAGCTTTCTTT
-,TRBJ1-6,TRBV10-1,-,CASRVVTGNNSPLHF,TGCGCCAGCAGGGTGGTTACGGGGAATAATTCACCCCTCCACTTT
TRBD2,TRBJ2-5,TRBV6-2/TRBV6-3,-,CASSPGLAGAGETQYF,TGTGCCAGCAGCCCCGGACTAGCGGGAGCTGGTGAGACCCAGTACTTC
-,TRBJ2-5,TRBV6-5,-,CASSPHSKETQYF,TGTGCCAGCAGTCCCCATTCCAAAGAGACCCAGTACTTC
-,TRBJ1-1,TRBV16,-,CASSQSYRETEAFF,TGTGCCAGCAGCCAATCCTACAGGGAAACTGAAGCTTTCTTT
TRBD2,TRBJ2-3,TRBV6-6,-,CASSYSGGALDTQYF,TGTGCCAGCAGTTATAGCGGGGGGGCTTTAGATACGCAGTATTTT
TRBD2,TRBJ2-1,TRBV5-1,-,CASRGEGEQFF,TGCGCCAGCAGAGGGGAGGGGGAGCAGTTCTTC
-,TRBJ2-7,TRBV4-1,-,CASSQVLNPYEQYF,TGCGCCAGCAGCCAAGTGCTAAACCCCTACGAGCAGTACTTC
TRBD2,TRBJ2-3,TRBV9,-,CASSEGTSGSTDTQYF,TGTGCCAGCAGCGAGGGGACTAGCGGGAGCACAGATACGCAGTATTTT
TRBD2,TRBJ2-7,TRBV28,few,CASRRTSGRVYEQYF,TGTGCCAGCAGACGGACTAGCGGGAGGGTCTACGAGCAGTACTTC
TRBD1,TRBJ1-6,TRBV5-1,-,CASSRNRGAENSPLHF,TGCGCCAGCAGCCGAAACAGGGGCGCGGAAAATTCACCCCTCCACTTT
TRBD2,TRBJ2-1,TRBV5-1,-,CASRASGRVDEQFF,TGCGCCAGCAGGGCTAGCGGGAGGGTGGATGAGCAGTTCTTC
TRBD2,TRBJ2-5,TRBV18,-,CASSPVLAGGETQYF,TGTGCCAGCTCACCAGTGCTAGCGGGAGGGGAGACCCAGTACTTC
-,TRBJ2-2,TRBV3-1/TRBV3-2,-,CASSPPFGELFF,TGTGCCAGCAGCCCCCCCTTTGGGGAGCTGTTTTTT
TRBD1,TRBJ1-3,TRBV14,-,CASSQAGQAMGNTIYF,TGTGCCAGCAGCCAAGCGGGACAGGCGATGGGAAACACCATATATTTT
-,TRBJ1-6,TRBV29-1,few,CSVRQALSSPLHF,TGCAGCGTTAGACAGGCGTTGAGTTCACCCCTCCACTTT
-,TRBJ2-3,TRBV24-1,-,CATSDFASSSTDTQYF,TGTGCCACCAGTGATTTCGCTAGCTCTAGCACAGATACGCAGTATTTT